This T cell receptor (beta chain) was sequenced in a study of T-cell memory formation after mild COVID-19. The study, taken as a whole, reports: Proof of SARS-CoV-2 specificity was absent for the second-wave clones that crested on day 37.

This clonotype is labeled as medium-sized. The antigen is unknown. V lost 1 base to trimming and J lost 3 bases, with 3 bases between them. The CDR3 has 13 residues. Germline V gene sequence: CDR1 SGHVS, CDR2 FNYEAQ. TCRalpha and TCRbeta libraries used 5'RACE with constant-segment primers and UMIs. One entry per CDR3 protein, called by TCRdb with MiXCR from the 5' RACE reads. The table shows roughly 110,000 distinct CDR3 sequences, with about 15% occurring only once. Sequencing was carried out using PBMCs or a T cell subset sorted from them (not recorded which). The clonotype was recovered from a man younger than 30 who had mild COVID-19 (a few samples of this study predate the infection). Cell type and time point are not known. The chain couples TRBV7-6 to TRBJ2-2; D not resolved. CDR3 nucleotide sequence: TGTGCCAGCAGCTTAGGGGACACCGGGGAGCTGTTTTTT. It translates to CASSLGDTGELFF.